This T cell receptor beta chain emerged from a study of cytomegalovirus exposure and HLA in healthy donors. The overall study: Unique TCR beta sequences numbering 95 million to 130 million came from 190 million or so T cells in an earlier analysis. Whole-study findings and limits: Common viral pathogens seemed, in a later analysis, to connect with several of the most significant clusters.

The CDR3 extends over 14 amino acids. The V end was cut by 3 bases, the J end by 3 bases, with 12 bases between. Germline V gene lookup returns CDR1 MNHNS and CDR2 SASEGT. Primers: 60 Vbeta forward and 13 Jbeta reverse. The method was immunoSEQ multiplex PCR; TCRdb's version includes in-frame clones alone and lacks a portion of them. The sample lists under 150,000 clones; about three quarters were seen once. Worth noting for this clone: The antigen remains unidentified.

The sequencing input was PBMCs. V usage is TRBV6-1 and J usage is TRBJ2-7; a possible D gene is TRBD2 (7 bases). This TCR derives from a human donor in good health. CDR3: CASSEGGPDYEQYF. CDR3 sequence (DNA): TGTGCCAGCAGTGAGGGGGGGCCCGACTACGAGCAGTACTTC.